The source of this TCR beta chain is a study of cytomegalovirus exposure and HLA in healthy donors. About the study: Approximately 77 million unique TCRs from HLA-typed donors were held in an early release of data.

Primers: 60 Vbeta forward and 13 Jbeta reverse. Some clones are missing from TCRdb's copy, which holds only in-frame ones; the method was immunoSEQ multiplex PCR. The repertoire holds about 37,000 clones, with approximately 80% as singletons. Comments on this clone: The target antigen is unknown.

Whole-study results and caveats: Both high specificity and high sensitivity reportedly marked the classifier's diagnosis of cytomegalovirus status. CMV serostatus was the sole immune exposure data available.

Material for sequencing was PBMCs. The clonotype originates from a woman in her thirties or forties in good health and CMV-seronegative.

The chain's CDR3 is CASSEGRAGGGNEQFF. CDR3 coding DNA: TGTGCCAGCAGCGAGGGCAGGGCAGGGGGAGGCAATGAGCAGTTCTTC. The chain carries TRBV7-3 and TRBJ2-1; D may be TRBD1 (7 bases). Germline CDR1 reads SGHTA; CDR2 reads FQGTGA. This CDR3 is 16 amino acids long. Trimming left V 5 bases short and J 6 bases short, with 20 bases between.